The 27 T cell receptor beta chains in this list originate from one sample, sequenced in a study of blood T cell repertoires in COVID-19. Clones were read by immunoSEQ multiplex PCR, and TCRdb kept only the in-frame ones, dropping some. Found here are around 330,000 clones, about 87% of them singletons; the top ten hold more than 8.5%. Sequencing used PBMCs or T cells enriched from blood (not recorded which). These TCRs come from a young woman who had recovered from COVID-19.

The rearrangement links TRBV29-1 to TRBJ1-1; D gene ambiguous. The germline gives CDR1 SQVTM, CDR2 ANQGSEA. This CDR3 comprises 14 residues. V lost 1 base, J lost 4 bases, and 13 bases lay in between. CDR3 nucleotide sequence: TGCAGCGTTGAAGTGGGTCACCCGGGCACTGAAGCTTTCTTT. Translating gives CSVEVGHPGTEAFF.

The chain recombines TRBV7-3 with TRBJ1-1; D gene ambiguous. The CDR3 sequence is 13 residues long. V was clipped by 2 bases and J by 1 base, with 5 bases between them. CDR1 is SGHTA and CDR2 is FQGTGA in the germline V gene. CDR3 residues: CASSLEGNTEAFF. CDR3 DNA sequence: TGTGCCAGCAGCTTAGAGGGGAACACTGAAGCTTTCTTT. Together with reference TRBV7-3 and TRBJ1-1, the CDR3 gives the full variable domain: GAGVSQTPSNKVTEKGKYVELRCDPISGHTALYWYRQSLGQGPEFLIYFQGTGAADDSGLPNDRFFAVRPEGSVSTLKIQRTERGDSAVYLCASSLEGNTEAFFGQGTRLTVV.

The chain recombines TRBV19 with TRBJ2-2; D is perhaps TRBD2 (5 bases). This CDR3 has 15 amino acids. The V gene's germline CDR1 is LNHDA and CDR2 SQIVND (reference sequence). The V end was cut by 3 bases, the J end by 4 bases, with 12 bases between. CDR3 nucleotide sequence: TGTGCCAGTAGTATTTTTGGAGGAGGCACCGGGGAGCTGTTTTTT. This translates into CASSIFGGGTGELFF. The whole variable domain, filled in from reference TRBV19 and TRBJ2-2, reads DGGITQSPKYLFRKEGQNVTLSCEQNLNHDAMYWYRQDPGQGLRLIYYSQIVNDFQKGDIAEGYSVSREKKESFPLTVTSAQKNPTAFYLCASSIFGGGTGELFFGEGSRLTVL.

This clone has just one count. The V call is TRBV24-1, the J call TRBJ2-3; D not resolved. CDR3 size: 18 residues. The V gene's germline CDR1 is KGHDR and CDR2 SFDVKD. With 0 bases removed from V and 2 bases from J, the gap between germline ends came to 17 bases. The DNA of the CDR3 is TGTGCCACCAGTGATTTGGGGCGTGGCTCCTCCACCACAGATACGCAGTATTTT. Protein product: CATSDLGRGSSTTDTQYF.

The J gene is TRBJ2-7, the V gene TRBV3-1 (or the pseudogene TRBV3-2); D possibly corresponds to TRBD2 (5 bases). Trimming stripped 4 bases from V and 0 bases from J, with 16 bases between. This CDR3 is 16 amino acids long. CDR1 is LGHDT, CDR2 YNNKEL, per germline (reference sequence). Written as DNA, the CDR3 is TGTGCCAGCAGCCTATCGGGGTACGTGGCCTCCTACGAGCAGTACTTC. Its protein product is CASSLSGYVASYEQYF.

The chain employs TRBV7-9 and TRBJ2-1; D might be TRBD2 (6 bases). Germline CDR1 reads SEHNR; CDR2 reads FQNEAQ (reference sequence). With 2 bases removed from V and 0 bases from J, the gap between germline ends came to 11 bases. The CDR3 is made up of 16 amino acids. DNA for the CDR3: TGTGCCAGCAGCTTATATGGGGGGAACTCCTACAATGAGCAGTTCTTC. It specifies CASSLYGGNSYNEQFF.

About this clone itself: The CDR3 does not close with the conserved phenylalanine or tryptophan, likely indicating a read error. The DNA is omitted, as the CDR3 cannot be located on it reliably, and the CDR3 follows TCRdb's listing. CDR3 loop: CASTLQAH. The chain carries TRBV6-6 and TRBJ1-2; the DNA was not used to check the table's D call, TRBD1. The germline gives CDR1 MNHNY, CDR2 SVGAGI (reference sequence). The CDR3 extends over 8 residues, inclusive of both ends.

This chain joins TRBV27 and TRBJ1-4, with a possible D match to TRBD1 (6 bases). The CDR3 consists of 15 residues. CDR1 and CDR2 from the germline V gene are MNHEY and SMNVEV (reference sequence). V was clipped by 3 bases and J by 10 bases, with 18 bases between them. The CDR3 here is CASSFVTGTSGKLFF. In DNA form, the CDR3 reads TGTGCCAGCAGTTTCGTTACGGGGACATCCGGAAAACTGTTTTTT. Based on the CDR3 plus reference TRBV27 and TRBJ1-4, the full variable domain is EAQVTQNPRYLITVTGKKLTVTCSQNMNHEYMSWYRQDPGLGLRQIYYSMNVEVTDKGDVPEGYKVSRKEKRNFPLILESPSPNQTSLYFCASSFVTGTSGKLFFGSGTQLSVL.

This clone was recorded at least ten times. This chain connects TRBV9 to TRBJ1-6; 8 positions match TRBD1. After removal of 5 bases from V and 3 bases from J, the junction contained 7 bases not matched to a gene. Germline values: CDR1 SGDLS, CDR2 YYNGEE. This CDR3 is 16 amino acids long. This CDR3 reads CASRQTGVFYNSPLHF. The CDR3 region has the DNA TGTGCCAGCAGGCAGACAGGGGTTTTCTATAATTCACCCCTCCACTTT.

The V call is TRBV29-1, the J call TRBJ1-3; the D is unclear. The V and J ends lost 7 bases and 0 bases respectively, with 4 bases between them. The germline V gene encodes CDR1 SQVTM and CDR2 ANQGSEA. This CDR3 spans 11 amino acids. The CDR3 region is CSAYSGNTIYF. Written as DNA, the CDR3 is TGCAGCGCGTACTCTGGAAACACCATATATTTT. The variable domain in full, with the rest retrieved from reference TRBV29-1 and TRBJ1-3, is SAVISQKPSRDICQRGTSLTIQCQVDSQVTMMFWYRQQPGQSLTLIATANQGSEATYESGFVIDKFPISRPNLTFSTLTVSNMSPEDSSIYLCSAYSGNTIYFGEGSWLTVV.

The V gene is TRBV5-4, the J gene TRBJ2-5, with 9 positions matching TRBD1. The J segment lost 3 bases and the V segment lost 4 bases, leaving 10 bases of the junction unmatched. CDR1 SGHNT and CDR2 YYREEE come from the germline V gene (reference sequence). The CDR3 has 16 amino acids. Here the CDR3 reads CASSPRRGTGKETQYF. As DNA, the CDR3 is TGTGCCAGCAGCCCCCGCCGGGGGACAGGGAAAGAGACCCAGTACTTC. Full variable domain (missing parts from reference TRBV5-4 and TRBJ2-5): ETGVTQSPTHLIKTRGQQVTLRCSSQSGHNTVSWYQQALGQGPQFIFQYYREEENGRGNFPPRFSGLQFPNYSSELNVNALELDDSALYLCASSPRRGTGKETQYFGPGTRLLVL.

Turning to this clone: Other DNA sequences in this sample translate to the same CDR3. The CDR3 region is CAISESRGDYGYTF. CDR3 in DNA: TGTGCCATCAGTGAGTCACGGGGTGACTATGGCTACACCTTC. The rearrangement links TRBV10-3 to TRBJ1-2; D is ambiguous. The V and J ends lost 0 bases and 3 bases respectively, with 8 bases between them. CDR1 and CDR2 (germline): ENHRY, SYGVKD. There are 14 residues in the CDR3.

CDR3 protein: CASSFPRDRGRSTNEKLFF. CDR3 nucleotide sequence: TGTGCCAGCAGTTTTCCACGGGACAGGGGGAGATCGACTAATGAAAAACTGTTTTTT. V gene TRBV28 combines with J gene TRBJ1-4, with TRBD1 matching over 11 bases. From germline, CDR1 is MDHEN and CDR2 SYDVKM. J was trimmed by 2 bases and V by 3 bases; bases with no gene match: 11. CDR3 length equals 19 residues.

The chain has TRBV5-6 and TRBJ2-3; possible D gene TRBD2, 6 bases. The CDR3 has 14 residues. The germline V and J ends were trimmed by 2 bases and 4 bases, with 11 bases remaining between them. The germline V gene encodes CDR1 SGHDT and CDR2 YYEEEE. Here the CDR3 reads CASSFPPGADTQYF. CDR3 DNA: TGTGCCAGCAGCTTCCCGCCGGGAGCAGATACGCAGTATTTT.

This clone has a single count. The chain is built from TRBV6-5 and TRBJ1-1; 8 positions match TRBD1. Per the germline V gene, CDR1 is MNHEY and CDR2 is SVGAGI. V shed 7 bases, J shed 12 bases, and the junction held 16 bases outside the gene matches. CDR3 size: 14 residues. The CDR3 is CASIIRTETGETFF. The CDR3 coding sequence is TGTGCCAGCATCATAAGAACGGAGACAGGGGAAACTTTCTTT.

V and J are TRBV19 and TRBJ1-3; D call uncertain. From germline, CDR1 is LNHDA and CDR2 SQIVND (reference sequence). Between the trimmed V and J ends, which lost 7 bases and 0 bases, there was a span of 7 bases. The CDR3 spans 13 residues. In nucleotides, the CDR3 is TGTGCCAGTACCTTCAGCTCTGGAAACACCATATATTTT. It yields the protein CASTFSSGNTIYF.

CDR3 amino acids: CASSLDGQGGNTIYF. In DNA form, the CDR3 reads TGCGCCAGCAGCTTGGACGGACAGGGTGGAAACACCATATATTTT. The chain links TRBV5-1 to TRBJ1-3, with TRBD1 identical over 8 bases. Germline values: CDR1 SGHRS, CDR2 YFSETQ. The CDR3 covers 15 residues. Trimming removed 0 bases from V and 3 bases from J; junction bases left unmatched: 2.

The chain couples TRBV25-1 to TRBJ2-7; D might be TRBD2 (6 bases). Per germline, CDR1 MGHDK and CDR2 SYGVNS. Trimming pared 8 bases from V and 7 bases from J, leaving 15 bases between. The CDR3 has 12 residues. The CDR3 region is CASAPGLREQYF. CDR3 nucleotides: TGTGCCAGCGCCCCGGGACTGCGGGAGCAGTACTTC.

The chain carries TRBV19 and TRBJ2-1, with 9 nucleotides matching TRBD2. With V trimmed by 6 bases and J by 8 bases, 5 bases remained unmatched. The V gene's germline CDR1 is LNHDA and CDR2 SQIVND (reference sequence). The CDR3 runs to 13 residues. CDR3 sequence reads: CASRGLAGHEQFF. The CDR3 bases are TGTGCCAGTAGAGGGCTAGCGGGACATGAGCAGTTCTTC.

The V call is TRBV7-6, the J call TRBJ2-2; tentative D call: TRBD1 (5 bases). The CDR3 runs to 14 residues. Germline CDR1 SGHVS, CDR2 FNYEAQ. Trimming removed 5 bases at V and 7 bases at J, with 14 bases between. The CDR3 reads CASSGAKGHGELFF. The CDR3, as DNA: TGTGCCAGCAGCGGGGCAAAGGGGCACGGGGAGCTGTTTTTT.

For the CDR3, the DNA is TGTGCCAGCAGCTTAGGGACTAGCTCCTACAATGAGCAGTTCTTC. Protein sequence: CASSLGTSSYNEQFF. The chain employs TRBV11-3 and TRBJ2-1, with TRBD2 matching over 7 bases. Germline V lookup: CDR1 SGHNT, CDR2 YENEEA. The CDR3 spans 15 residues. V dropped 1 base and J dropped 0; count of bases not matched to a gene: 0.

A note on this clone: Other DNA sequences from this sample encode an identical CDR3 as well. The chain couples TRBV30 to TRBJ1-1; D call uncertain. The CDR3 totals 13 residues. The V and J ends lost 0 bases and 4 bases respectively, with 9 bases between them. CDR1 is GTSNPN and CDR2 is SVGIG in the germline V gene (reference sequence). The CDR3 DNA reads TGTGCCTGGAGTGTACGCGGTGGCACTGAAGCTTTCTTT. Residues: CAWSVRGGTEAFF. Combining the CDR3 with reference TRBV30 and TRBJ1-1 gives the whole variable domain SQTIHQWPATLVQPVGSPLSLECTVEGTSNPNLYWYRQAAGRGLQLLFYSVGIGQISSEVPQNLSASRPQDRQFILSSKKLLLSDSGFYLCAWSVRGGTEAFFGQGTRLTVV.

This rearrangement joins TRBV24-1 to TRBJ2-7; D call uncertain. CDR1 and CDR2 (germline): KGHDR, SFDVKD. The CDR3 spans 15 residues. The V gene lost 2 bases and the J gene lost 2 bases, with 12 bases spanning the gap. DNA for the CDR3: TGTGCCACCAGTGATTCGCGACTGCCAACCTACGAGCAGTACTTC. This codes for CATSDSRLPTYEQYF.

This chain uses TRBV4-3 with TRBJ1-2; unclear D gene. From germline, CDR1 is LGHNA and CDR2 YSLEER. The CDR3 contains 15 residues. The V gene lost 4 bases and the J gene lost 6 bases, with 18 bases spanning the gap. This CDR3 reads CASSRSMSGENGYTF. In nucleotides, the CDR3 is TGCGCCAGCAGCCGGAGCATGTCTGGGGAGAATGGCTACACCTTC.

V and J are TRBV4-1 and TRBJ2-1; the D gene is possibly TRBD2 (6 bases). Trimming took off 1 base at V and 10 bases at J, with 14 bases between the two ends. CDR1 is MGHRA and CDR2 is YSYEKL in the germline V gene. This CDR3 is 14 amino acids long. The chain's CDR3 is CASSQVGVEGEQFF. CDR3 sequence (DNA): TGCGCCAGCAGCCAAGTTGGGGTGGAGGGGGAGCAGTTCTTC.

The J gene is TRBJ2-3, the V gene TRBV7-8; 10 bases are shared with TRBD2. CDR1 and CDR2 from the germline V gene are SGHVS and FQNEAQ. This CDR3 has 16 residues. J lost 1 base, V lost 2 bases, and 3 bases had no gene match. The CDR3 region is CASSLTLAGGTDTQYF. The CDR3 DNA reads TGTGCCAGCAGCTTAACTCTAGCGGGGGGCACAGATACGCAGTATTTT.

The CDR3: CASSQGVSGMGGFNEQFF. CDR3 bases: TGCGCCAGCAGCCAAGGGGTTAGCGGGATGGGGGGCTTCAATGAGCAGTTCTTC. The V gene is TRBV4-3, the J gene TRBJ2-1; TRBD2 agrees at 8 bases. V was clipped by 1 base and J by 6 bases; unmatched bases: 14. Germline V CDR1 and CDR2: LGHNA, YSLEER. The CDR3 spans 18 residues.